The text below deals with one T cell receptor (beta chain). A second PCR of roughly 6 to 12 cycles used a sample-barcoded 5' primer and a J-beta primer mix. TCRdb recomputed calls from the 5' RACE reads with MiXCR, one row per CDR3 protein. The top ten clones hold 4% of a sample with about 1.5 million distinct CDR3 sequences, about 45% of them seen once. This sample was included in a study of blood T cells in healthy people across ages. In germline, CDR1 is DFQATT, CDR2 SNEGSKA (reference sequence). The CDR3 runs to 14 residues. The trim removed 5 bases at V and 5 bases at J, leaving 8 bases unmatched.

The rearrangement links TRBV20-1 to TRBJ2-3; 9 bases match TRBD2. The clonotype was recovered from a woman younger than 30 in good health. Sequencing used blood. The CDR3: CSAPASGKVDTQYF. In DNA form, the CDR3 reads TGCAGTGCTCCAGCTAGCGGGAAGGTAGATACGCAGTATTTT.